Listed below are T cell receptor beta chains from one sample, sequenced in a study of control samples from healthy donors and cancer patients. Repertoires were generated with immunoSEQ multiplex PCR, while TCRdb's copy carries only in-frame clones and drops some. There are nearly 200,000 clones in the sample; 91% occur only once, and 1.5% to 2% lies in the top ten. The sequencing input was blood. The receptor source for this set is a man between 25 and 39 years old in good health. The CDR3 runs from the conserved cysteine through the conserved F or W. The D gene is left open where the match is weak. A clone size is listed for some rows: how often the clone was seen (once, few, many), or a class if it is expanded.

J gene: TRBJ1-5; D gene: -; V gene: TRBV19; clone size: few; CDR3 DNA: TGTGCCAGTAGTATCGCAGGGGCGCCTCCCAATCAGCCCCAGCATTTT; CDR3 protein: CASSIAGAPPNQPQHF
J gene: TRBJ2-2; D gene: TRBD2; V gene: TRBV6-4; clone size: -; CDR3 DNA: TGTGCCAGCTCCCCGGGGGGATCCGGGGAGCTGTTTTTT; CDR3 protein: CASSPGGSGELFF
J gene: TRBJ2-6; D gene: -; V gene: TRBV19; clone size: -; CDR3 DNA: TGTGCCAGTAGGGTGGGTGGACAGGGGGCCAACGTCCTGACTTTC; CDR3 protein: CASRVGGQGANVLTF
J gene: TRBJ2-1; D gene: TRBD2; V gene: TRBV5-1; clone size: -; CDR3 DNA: TGCGCCAGCAGCTTGGGGGAGGGACCCTACAATGAGCAGTTCTTC; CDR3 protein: CASSLGEGPYNEQFF
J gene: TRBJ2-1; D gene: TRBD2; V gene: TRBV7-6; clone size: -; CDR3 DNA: TGTGCCAGCAGCTTGGGTCCTAGCGGGGGGACCCTATACAATGAGCAGTTCTTC; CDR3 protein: CASSLGPSGGTLYNEQFF
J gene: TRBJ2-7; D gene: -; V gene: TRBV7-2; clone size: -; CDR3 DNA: TGTGCCAGCAGCTTAGGACTCGTCTCCTACGAGCAGTACTTC; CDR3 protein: CASSLGLVSYEQYF
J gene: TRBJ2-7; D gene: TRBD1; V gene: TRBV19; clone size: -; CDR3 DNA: TGTGCCAGTAGTAAAACGGGACAGCCATACGAGCAGTACTTC; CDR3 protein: CASSKTGQPYEQYF
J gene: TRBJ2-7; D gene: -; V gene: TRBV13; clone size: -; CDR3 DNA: TGTGCCAGCAGCCCCGACACCTACTCCTACGAGCAGTACTTC; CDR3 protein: CASSPDTYSYEQYF
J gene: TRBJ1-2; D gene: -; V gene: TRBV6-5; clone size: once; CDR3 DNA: TGTGCCAGCAGTTACGGCCAGGACTATGGCTACACCTTC; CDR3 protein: CASSYGQDYGYTF
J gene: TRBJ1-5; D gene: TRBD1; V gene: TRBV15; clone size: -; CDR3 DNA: TGTGCCACCAGCAGAAAACAGGGGAACAGCAATCAGCCCCAGCATTTT; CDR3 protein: CATSRKQGNSNQPQHF
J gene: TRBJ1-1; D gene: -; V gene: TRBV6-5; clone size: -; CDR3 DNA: TGTGCCAGCAAGGAGACAAGGAACACTGAAGCTTTCTTT; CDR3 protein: CASKETRNTEAFF
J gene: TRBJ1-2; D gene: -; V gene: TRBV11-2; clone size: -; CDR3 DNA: TGTGCCAGCAGCCGAATGATCGGCAGTAACTATGGCTACACCTTC; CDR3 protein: CASSRMIGSNYGYTF
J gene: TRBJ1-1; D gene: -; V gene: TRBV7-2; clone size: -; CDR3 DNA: TGTGCCAGCAGCTTAGCGCGGGGCGGCACTGAAGCTTTCTTT; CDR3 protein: CASSLARGGTEAFF
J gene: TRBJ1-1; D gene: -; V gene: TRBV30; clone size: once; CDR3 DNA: TGTGCCTGGAGTGTCGGTGGCAGGGGATACGGTGAAGCTTTCTTT; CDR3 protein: CAWSVGGRGYGEAFF
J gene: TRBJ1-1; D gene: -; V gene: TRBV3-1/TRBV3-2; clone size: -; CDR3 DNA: TGTGCCAGCAGCCGGGCCCTGAACACTGAAGCTTTCTTT; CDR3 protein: CASSRALNTEAFF
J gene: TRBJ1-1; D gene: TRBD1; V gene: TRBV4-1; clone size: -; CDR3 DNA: TGCGCCAGCAGCCAAGTGGGGGGCAAGGGGGCAATAGGGACTGAAGCTTTCTTT; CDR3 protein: CASSQVGGKGAIGTEAFF
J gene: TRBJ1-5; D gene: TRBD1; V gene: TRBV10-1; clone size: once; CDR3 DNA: TGCGCCAGCAGTGATGGGGCAGGGGGAGAGCAGCCCCAGCATTTT; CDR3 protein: CASSDGAGGEQPQHF
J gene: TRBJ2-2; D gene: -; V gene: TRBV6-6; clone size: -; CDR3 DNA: TGTGCCAGCACTGCAGAAATAAACACCGGGGAGCTGTTTTTT; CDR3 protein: CASTAEINTGELFF
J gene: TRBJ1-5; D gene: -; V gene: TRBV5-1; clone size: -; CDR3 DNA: TGCGCCAGCAGTCCTTCAGGGAATAGCAATCAGCCCCAGCATTTT; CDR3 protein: CASSPSGNSNQPQHF
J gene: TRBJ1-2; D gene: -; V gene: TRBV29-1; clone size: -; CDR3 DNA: TGCAGCGCCCTTCCGGTACAGGGAATCGGCTACACCTTC; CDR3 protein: CSALPVQGIGYTF
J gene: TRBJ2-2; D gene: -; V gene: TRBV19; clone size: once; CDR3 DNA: TGTGCCAGTAGTACCCCCCCAGGTTTAACCGGGGAGCTGTTTTTT; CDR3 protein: CASSTPPGLTGELFF
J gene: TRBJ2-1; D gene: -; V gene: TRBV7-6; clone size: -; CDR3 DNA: TGTGCCAGCAGCTTAGCGCAAGGGGGGCTTGCCTACAATGAGCAGTTCTTC; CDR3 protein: CASSLAQGGLAYNEQFF
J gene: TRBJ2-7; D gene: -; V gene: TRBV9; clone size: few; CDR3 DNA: TGTGCCAGCAGCGCCTCCCTTAAAGCAAACCCTTACGAGCAGTACTTC; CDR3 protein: CASSASLKANPYEQYF
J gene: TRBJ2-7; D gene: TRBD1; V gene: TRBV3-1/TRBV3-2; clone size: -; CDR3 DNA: TGTGCCAGCAGCCAACTGACAGGGACCGCCTACGAGCAGTACTTC; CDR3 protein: CASSQLTGTAYEQYF
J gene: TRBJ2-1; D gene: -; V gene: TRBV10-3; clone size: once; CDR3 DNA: TGTGCCATTAACAGGGAGGGCAATGAGCAGTTCTTC; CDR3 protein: CAINREGNEQFF
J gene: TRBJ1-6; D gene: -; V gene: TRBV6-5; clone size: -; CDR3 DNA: TGTGCCAGCAGTTACTCGGCCTGGGGAAATAATTCACCCCTCCACTTT; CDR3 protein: CASSYSAWGNNSPLHF
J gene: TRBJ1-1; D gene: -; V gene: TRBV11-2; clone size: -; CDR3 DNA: TGTGCCAGCAGCTCGACAGCGAACACTGAAGCTTTCTTT; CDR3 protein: CASSSTANTEAFF
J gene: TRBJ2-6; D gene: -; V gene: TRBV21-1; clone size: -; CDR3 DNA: TGTGCCAGCAGCAGTCCTCAGGGCTCTGGGGCCAACGTCCTGACTTTC; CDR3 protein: CASSSPQGSGANVLTF
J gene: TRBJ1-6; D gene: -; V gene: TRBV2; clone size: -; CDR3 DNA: TGTGCCAGCAGTGGTTGGGTCAGATCCGTAAATTCACCCCTCCACTTT; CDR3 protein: CASSGWVRSVNSPLHF
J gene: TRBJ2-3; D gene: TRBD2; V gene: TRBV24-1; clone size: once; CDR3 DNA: TGTGCCACCAGTGATTTGGCTAGCGGGGGGCCGTACACAGATACGCAGTATTTT; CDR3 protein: CATSDLASGGPYTDTQYF
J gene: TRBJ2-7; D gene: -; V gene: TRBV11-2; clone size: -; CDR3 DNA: TGTGCCAGCAGGGAACAGGGCTACGAGCAGTACTTC; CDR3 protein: CASREQGYEQYF